This T cell receptor (beta chain) is from a study of blood T cell repertoires in COVID-19. Study-level information: Acute-phase and convalescent COVID-19 samples originated in the United States, Italy and Spain. T cells, B-cell-depleted T cells, or PBMCs provided the cDNA or gDNA that served as material.

Only in-frame clones appear in the TCRdb table, and some are missing; sequencing was by immunoSEQ multiplex PCR. The sample includes about 260,000 clones, roughly 90% of them seen just once. Details on this clone: Other DNA sequences in this sample translate to the same CDR3.

The V and J ends lost 6 bases and 0 bases respectively, with 11 bases between them. Germline-derived CDR1 and CDR2 are MNHEY and SVGAGI. The CDR3 runs 15 residues. Assignment of participants to cohorts was predicated upon participant-reported clinical history. The source is a woman aged 45-59 years who had recovered from COVID-19. The V and J genes are TRBV6-5 and TRBJ1-4, with D possibly matching TRBD1 (5 bases). Sample: PBMCs or T cells enriched from blood (not recorded which). The CDR3 reads CASSGGGATNEKLFF. CDR3 coding DNA: TGTGCCAGCAGCGGGGGAGGTGCAACTAATGAAAAACTGTTTTTT.